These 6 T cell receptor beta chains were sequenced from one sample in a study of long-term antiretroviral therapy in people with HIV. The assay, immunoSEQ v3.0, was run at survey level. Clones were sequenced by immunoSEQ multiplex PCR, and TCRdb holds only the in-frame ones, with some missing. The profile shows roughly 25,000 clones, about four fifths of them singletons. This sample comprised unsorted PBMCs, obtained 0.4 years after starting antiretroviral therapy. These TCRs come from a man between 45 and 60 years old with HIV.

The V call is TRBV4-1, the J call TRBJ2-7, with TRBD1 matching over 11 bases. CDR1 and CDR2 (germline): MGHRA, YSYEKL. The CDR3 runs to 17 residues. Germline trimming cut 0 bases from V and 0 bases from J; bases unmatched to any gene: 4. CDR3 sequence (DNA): TGCGCCAGCAGCCAAGATATCGGGACAGGGGGCTCCTACGAGCAGTACTTC. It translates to CASSQDIGTGGSYEQYF.

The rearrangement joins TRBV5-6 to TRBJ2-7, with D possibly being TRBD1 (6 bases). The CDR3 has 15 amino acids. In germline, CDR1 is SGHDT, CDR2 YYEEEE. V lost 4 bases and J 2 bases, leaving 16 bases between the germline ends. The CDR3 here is CASSRLGGGTYEQYF. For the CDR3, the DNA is TGTGCCAGCAGCCGTCTTGGGGGCGGAACCTACGAGCAGTACTTC.

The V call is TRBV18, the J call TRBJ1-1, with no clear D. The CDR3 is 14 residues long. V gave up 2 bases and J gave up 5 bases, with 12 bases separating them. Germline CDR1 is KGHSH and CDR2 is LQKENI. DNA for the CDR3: TGTGCCAGCTCACCAAGACGGGATGGAACTGAAGCTTTCTTT. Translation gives CASSPRRDGTEAFF.

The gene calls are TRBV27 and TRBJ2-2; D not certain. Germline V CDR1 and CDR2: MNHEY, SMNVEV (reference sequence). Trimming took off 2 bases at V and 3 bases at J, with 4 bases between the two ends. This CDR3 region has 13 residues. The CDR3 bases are TGTGCCAGCAGTTTAGGGTACACCGGGGAGCTGTTTTTT. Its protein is CASSLGYTGELFF.

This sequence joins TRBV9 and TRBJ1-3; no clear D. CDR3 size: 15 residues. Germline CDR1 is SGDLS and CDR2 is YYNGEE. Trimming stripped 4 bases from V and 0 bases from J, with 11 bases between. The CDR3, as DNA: TGTGCCAGCAGCCCCGAAGCACGCTCTGGAAACACCATATATTTT. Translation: CASSPEARSGNTIYF.

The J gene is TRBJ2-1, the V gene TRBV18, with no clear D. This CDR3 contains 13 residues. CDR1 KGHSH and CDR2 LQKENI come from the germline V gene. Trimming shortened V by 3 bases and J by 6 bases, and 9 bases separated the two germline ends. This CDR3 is CASSPLDGNEQFF. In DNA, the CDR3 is TGTGCCAGCTCACCCCTGGACGGCAATGAGCAGTTCTTC.